The following is a T cell receptor (beta chain) sequence with its context. With no count recorded, this clonotype is classed as medium-sized (0.01 to 0.1%) from frequency. Its specific antigen is unknown. This entry belongs to a study of CXCR3-negative and CXCR3-positive naive CD8 T cells (dated 2019 in TCRdb). Regarding the complete study: Some 130 million TRB reads were obtained in total, roughly 1.5 +/- 0.3 million reads per library. The diversity and physicochemical repertoire analyses included roughly ten donors pooled from two independent experiments. The TRBV-TRBJ cluster analysis covered naive subsets from about 5 donors and memory cells from 3 donors. The study at large found these results: Because surface CD5, which is linked to self-reactivity in mice, was comparable between the naive subsets, TCR interaction strength was also inferred from TRB CDR3 physicochemical properties. Comparably high repertoire diversity was found in both naive subsets, whereas much lower repertoire diversity was found in memory CD8+ T cells. TRB CDR3s from CXCR3-positive naive cells showed higher hydrophobicity (lower Kidera factor 4), lower energy, and higher strength and volume indices than CXCR3-negative naive cells. Within the same donor, TRBV-TRBJ usage looked similar between naive CXCR3-negative and CXCR3-positive cells, but memory cells had distinct patterns. CXCR3 expression partially decreased after cryopreservation, so most assays used freshly isolated PBMCs.

Each CD8+ T cell subset was flow-sorted in triplicate, and 300,000 or so cells per subset were placed directly into RLT lysis buffer. To exclude memory contaminants, naive CD8+ T cells were stringently defined as CD45RO-CCR7+CD27+CD95-. Using standard density gradient centrifugation, peripheral blood mononuclear cells were isolated from buffy coats. A FACSAria III was used to flow-sort naive CD8+ T cells into CXCR3-negative and CXCR3-positive populations. Total RNA was extracted from sorted cells using an RNeasy Mini Kit. From the cysteine through the phenylalanine, the CDR3 covers 14 amino acids. The DNA sequence is not available. The CDR1 and CDR2 encoded by the germline V gene (reference sequence) are DFQATT and SNEGSKA. The listed sequencing device is NextSeq 550. The Human TCR Profiling Kit (MiLaboratory) was used to make UMI-labeled 5' RACE TRB cDNA libraries. cDNA synthesis used the entire amount of extracted RNA, and PCR amplification then used the entire amount of cDNA produced. The libraries were made side by side, with each library going through the same number of PCR cycles. The authors' analysis ran thus. About 53,000 +/- 9,400 unique UMI-labeled TRB cDNA molecules per library were extracted with MIGEC and MiXCR, with at least two reads per UMI required. On average, each library contained approximately 40,000 +/- 10,000 functional in-frame TRB CDR3 nucleotide clonotypes without stop codons. After downsampling to 5000 UMI-labeled TRB molecules per sample, diversity metrics such as normalized Shannon-Wiener and Chao1 were calculated in VDJtools. For the central five CDR3 residues, VDJtools calculated physicochemical properties weighted by clonotype size, namely interaction energy, strength, volume and Kidera factor 4. After reprocessing by TCRdb, each CDR3 protein sequence is one entry, and no DNA is given. In this record, the V and J calls reflect TCRdb's handling and not the investigators' own analysis. The sample's table lists a count of several thousand distinct CDR3 sequences. The leading ten clones occupy around 2.2% of the sample.

The TCR sequence derives from a human donor in good health. Some clones in this sample may be carry-over from other donors' samples. Recombination linked TRBV20-1 to TRBJ2-7; TCRdb selects TRBD1, and the lack of DNA leaves this call unchecked. The sequenced material came from naive CXCR3+ CD8+ T cells from blood. This specimen's cell subset or site label, interpreted: CD45RO-CCR7+CD27+CD95- naive CD8+ T cells expressing CXCR3 (TNR3+). The CDR3 is CSATPPTGTYEQYF.